This entry describes one TCR beta chain. Deletions cut 3 bases from V and 6 bases from J, with 16 bases between. Germline V lookup: CDR1 SGDLS, CDR2 YYNGEE. CDR3 size: 14 residues. These data belong to a study of molecular identifiers for immune sequencing clone quantification. Each CDR3 protein is one row after TCRdb ran MiXCR on the PCR reads. The sample yields some 580,000 distinct CDR3 sequences, roughly 27% seen once. Naive CD8 T cell sorting was performed on the CD8+CD4-CCR7+CD45RA+ phenotype. Sample: naive CD8+ T cells from blood, with Jurkat cell RNA spiked in. Regarding subset: FACS-sorted CD8+CD4-CCR7+CD45RA+ naive T cells. This TCR was recovered from a human donor in good health. Some libraries in this study had Jurkat cell RNA spiked in. The chain joins TRBV9 to TRBJ2-7; D is perhaps TRBD2 (6 bases). The CDR3 sequence: CASSGLGGSGEQYF. The CDR3 nucleotides read TGTGCCAGCAGCGGATTGGGAGGATCGGGCGAGCAGTACTTC.